A selection of T cell receptor beta chains follows, all from one sample in a study of T cells in Graves' hyperthyroidism and ophthalmopathy. MiXCR was run by TCRdb on the multiplex PCR reads, yielding one entry per CDR3 protein. The sample yields some 350,000 distinct CDR3 sequences, around 25% seen once. Sequenced material: blood. The source of these receptors is a man aged 50 or older with Graves' hyperthyroidism. CDR3s leave out the opening cysteine and the closing phenylalanine or tryptophan.

>TRBV2|TRBJ2-7
ASRIARPYEQY
>TRBV11-2|TRBJ2-3
ASSVHRGITDTQY
>TRBV2|TRBJ2-1
ASATPGSEQF
>TRBV2|TRBJ2-7
ASSASRDVYYEQY
>TRBV20-1|TRBJ2-3
SAEDRGADTQY
>TRBV24-1|TRBJ2-3
ATGTENTDTQY
>TRBV12-3/TRBV12-4|TRBJ2-7
ASSSPGLGRYEQY
>TRBV2|TRBJ2-3
ASSDGGGISNTQY
>TRBV20-1|TRBJ1-3
SALQGPPGNTIY
>TRBV7-8|TRBJ1-2
ASSFGLYGRGDGYT
>TRBV27|TRBJ2-7
ASSIHRGRGDEQY
>TRBV3-1|TRBJ2-7
ASSPGTGSFEQY
>TRBV7-9|TRBJ1-2
ASSRTGNYGYT
>TRBV11-3|TRBJ2-2
ASRGQGNTGELF
>TRBV12-3/TRBV12-4|TRBJ1-2
ASIRANDYGYT
>TRBV2|TRBJ1-5
ASSHPPEGQPQH
>TRBV14|TRBJ2-1
ASSQDYVDNEQF
>TRBV7-2|TRBJ2-7
ASSPGLYEQY
>TRBV13|TRBJ2-5
ASSLGGTYQETQY
>TRBV7-8|TRBJ1-2
ASSLGGPRYGYT
>TRBV4-1|TRBJ2-1
ASSHPPGTSGIYNEQF
>TRBV5-1|TRBJ1-4
ASSLNRPFEKLF
>TRBV29-1|TRBJ2-1
SVDRERASGRWDEQF
>TRBV24-1|TRBJ2-1
ATSDTTSGRGDEQF
>TRBV2|TRBJ2-1
ASSEARRGQF
>TRBV6-1|TRBJ2-5
ASSEDGRNLGQETQY